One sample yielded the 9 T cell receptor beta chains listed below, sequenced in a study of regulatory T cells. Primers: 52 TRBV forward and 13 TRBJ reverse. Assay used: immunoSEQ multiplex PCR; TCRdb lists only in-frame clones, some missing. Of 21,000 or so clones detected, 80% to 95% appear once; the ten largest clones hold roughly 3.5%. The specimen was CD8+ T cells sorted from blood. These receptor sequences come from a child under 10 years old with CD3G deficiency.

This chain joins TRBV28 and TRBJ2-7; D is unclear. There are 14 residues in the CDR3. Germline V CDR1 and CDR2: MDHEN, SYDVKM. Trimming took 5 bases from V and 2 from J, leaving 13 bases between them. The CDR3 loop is CASSSLEIPYEQYF. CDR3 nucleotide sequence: TGTGCCAGCAGTAGCCTCGAGATCCCCTACGAGCAGTACTTC.

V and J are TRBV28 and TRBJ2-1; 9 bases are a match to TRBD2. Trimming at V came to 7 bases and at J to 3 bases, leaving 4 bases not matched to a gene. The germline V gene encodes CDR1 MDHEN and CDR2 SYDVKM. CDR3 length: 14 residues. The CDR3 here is CASTIAGVYNEQFF. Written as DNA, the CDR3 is TGTGCCAGCACCATAGCGGGGGTCTACAATGAGCAGTTCTTC. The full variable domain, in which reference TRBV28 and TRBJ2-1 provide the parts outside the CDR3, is DVKVTQSSRYLVKRTGEKVFLECVQDMDHENMFWYRQDPGLGLRLIYFSYDVKMKEKGDIPEGYSVSREKKERFSLILESASTNQTSMYLCASTIAGVYNEQFFGPGTRLTVL.

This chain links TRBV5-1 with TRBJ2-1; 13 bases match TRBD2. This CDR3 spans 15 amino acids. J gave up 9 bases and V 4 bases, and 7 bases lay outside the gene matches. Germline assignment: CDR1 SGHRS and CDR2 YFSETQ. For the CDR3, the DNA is TGCGCCAGCAGCCCTGGACTAGCGGGAGTAGGTGAGCAGTTCTTC. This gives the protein CASSPGLAGVGEQFF.

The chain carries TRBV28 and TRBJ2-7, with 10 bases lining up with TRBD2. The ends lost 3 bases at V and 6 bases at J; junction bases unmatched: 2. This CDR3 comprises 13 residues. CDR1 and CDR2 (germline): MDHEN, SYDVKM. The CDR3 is CASSFEREGEQYF. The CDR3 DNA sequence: TGTGCCAGCAGTTTTGAGCGGGAGGGCGAGCAGTACTTC.

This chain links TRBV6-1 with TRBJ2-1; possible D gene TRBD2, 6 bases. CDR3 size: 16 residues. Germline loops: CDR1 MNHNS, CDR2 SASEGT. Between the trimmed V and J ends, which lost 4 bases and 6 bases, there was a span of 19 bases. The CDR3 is CASSARDFGVINEQFF. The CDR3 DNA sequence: TGTGCCAGCAGTGCCCGGGACTTCGGGGTTATCAATGAGCAGTTCTTC.

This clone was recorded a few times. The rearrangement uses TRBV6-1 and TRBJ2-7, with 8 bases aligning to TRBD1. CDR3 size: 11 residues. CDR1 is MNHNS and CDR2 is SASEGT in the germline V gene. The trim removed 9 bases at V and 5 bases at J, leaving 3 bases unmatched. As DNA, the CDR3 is TGTGCCAGTGGGACAGGCCACGAGCAGTACTTC. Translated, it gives CASGTGHEQYF.

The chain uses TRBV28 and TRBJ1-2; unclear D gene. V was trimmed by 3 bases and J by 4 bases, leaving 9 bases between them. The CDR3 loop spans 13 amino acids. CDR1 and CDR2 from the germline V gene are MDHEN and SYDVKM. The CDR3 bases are TGTGCCAGCAGTTTGCGAGGGCCCTATGGCTACACCTTC. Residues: CASSLRGPYGYTF.

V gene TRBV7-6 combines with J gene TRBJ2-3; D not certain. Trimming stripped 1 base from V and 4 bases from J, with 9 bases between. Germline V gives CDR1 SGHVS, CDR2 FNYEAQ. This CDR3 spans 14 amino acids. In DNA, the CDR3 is TGTGCCAGCAGCTTAGAGCGACCTCCAGATACGCAGTATTTT. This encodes CASSLERPPDTQYF.

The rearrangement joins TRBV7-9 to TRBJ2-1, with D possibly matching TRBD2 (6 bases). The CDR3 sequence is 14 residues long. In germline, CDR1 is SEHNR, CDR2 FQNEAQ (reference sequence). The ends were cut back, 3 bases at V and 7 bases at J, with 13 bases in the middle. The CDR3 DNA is TGTGCCAGCAGCTTTTCGGGAGCGGGTAATGAGCAGTTCTTC. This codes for CASSFSGAGNEQFF.